The rows below give T cell receptor beta chains drawn from one sample of a study of somatic mutations in cytotoxic T cells in rheumatoid arthritis. Clones were sequenced by immunoSEQ multiplex PCR, and TCRdb holds only the in-frame ones, with some missing. The table has 17,000 or so clones, 65% to 85% seen once. Specimen: CD8+ T cells sorted from blood. These receptors came from an adult with rheumatoid arthritis. CDR3s include the opening cysteine and the closing phenylalanine or tryptophan. D genes are given only for firm matches. Not all rows give a size; the values are once, few, many and, for expanded clones, a class.

clone_size v_call d_call cdr3_aa
NA TRBV19 NA CASSIQVLLNTEAFF
NA TRBV27 TRBD2 CASSPTYRAGGLEQFF
NA TRBV6-1 NA CASRLGTEAFF
NA TRBV7-9 NA CASSRDGLQETQYF
NA TRBV10-1 TRBD2 CASSESVLAGGETQYF
NA TRBV2 NA CASRRDPTANTEAFF
NA TRBV6-5 TRBD1 CAGTGGRNTEAFF
NA TRBV19 TRBD1 CASSIGQGATYEQYF
few TRBV12-5 NA CASGWGHEQYF
NA TRBV5-4 NA CASSLNNYEQYF
NA TRBV5-6 TRBD2 CASSSLAQYQETQYF
NA TRBV14 NA CASSLNALPPNNEQFF
NA TRBV4-1 NA CASSQDTGGGNTIYF
NA TRBV6-5 NA CASSQFTEAFF
NA TRBV7-6 NA CASSSPGGREMKSGYTF
NA TRBV19 NA CASVAGLSSYNEQFF
NA TRBV19 NA CASSAGLSSSYEQYF
NA TRBV15 NA CATSREEEGDEQFF
NA TRBV27 NA CASRPIYQETQYF
few TRBV7-9 NA CASSQTDTGDTF
NA TRBV18 NA CASSPLTGNLRSYEQYF
NA TRBV7-9 TRBD1 CASSHRDRGDEQFF
NA TRBV27 NA CASSQTATYEQYF
once TRBV10-2 NA CAGGSDTQYF
few TRBV5-6 TRBD1 CASSPLGQLNTEAFF
NA TRBV5-8 NA CARTDSGANVLTF
NA TRBV25-1 NA CASSEGGLFTDTQYF
few TRBV4-1 NA CASSLPISSEAFF
NA TRBV2 NA CASSVRVSYEQYF
NA TRBV29-1 TRBD1 CSVFGGQLNEKLFF
NA TRBV12-1 NA CASSRIAFSSYNEQFF
NA TRBV28 TRBD1 CASSFRTGYNEQYF
NA TRBV2 TRBD1 CASNLGPDRGDTGELFF
NA TRBV27 NA CASSLSRTANTEAFF
NA TRBV19 NA CASSMMTYGDGEQFF
NA TRBV5-4 NA CASSPRTTDTQYF
NA TRBV2 TRBD2 CASSALAGFTDTQYF